This is a list of T cell receptor beta chains from one sample in a study of human T cells and chemical hapten exposure. Each CDR3 protein gets one entry after TCRdb re-called the 5' RACE reads with MiXCR. The sample carries 110,000 to 150,000 distinct CDR3 sequences, around 4% recorded once. These receptors were taken from a female donor in good health. Both conserved end residues are part of each CDR3. D genes are given only for firm matches. Expanded clones are given a class, and other clones once, few, many or no size at all.

size	D	J	V	CDR3	DNA
many	-	TRBJ1-1	TRBV14	CASSQRTYPNTEAFF	TGTGCCAGCAGCCAGCGTACCTACCCGAACACTGAAGCTTTCTTT
many	-	TRBJ2-7	TRBV12-5	CASGLVLTQTYEQYF	TGTGCTAGTGGTTTGGTACTTACACAGACCTACGAGCAGTACTTC
few	-	TRBJ2-7	TRBV4-2	CASSQDRTPPFYEQYF	TGTGCCAGCAGCCAAGATAGAACCCCGCCCTTTTACGAGCAGTACTTC
few	-	TRBJ1-1	TRBV7-9	CASSELTGISEAFF	TGTGCCAGCAGCGAACTGACGGGAATATCTGAAGCTTTCTTT
many	-	TRBJ2-1	TRBV7-2	CASSPGLDNEQFF	TGTGCCAGCAGCCCCGGCCTGGACAATGAGCAGTTCTTC
-	-	TRBJ2-2	TRBV5-1	CASSPLNGELFF	TGCGCCAGCAGCCCGCTTAACGGGGAGCTGTTTTTT
many	-	TRBJ1-2	TRBV20-1	CSAILGKRWNYGYTF	TGCAGTGCTATACTGGGGAAGAGGTGGAACTATGGCTACACCTTC
many	TRBD1	TRBJ2-3	TRBV7-7	CASSSGQGADTQYF	TGTGCTAGCAGCTCAGGACAGGGCGCAGATACGCAGTATTTT
many	TRBD2	TRBJ2-1	TRBV4-2	CASSLSGLAGEGEQFF	TGTGCCAGCAGCCTTAGCGGACTAGCGGGGGAGGGGGAGCAGTTCTTC
many	TRBD2	TRBJ2-1	TRBV7-9	CASSRGGLAGGPGNNEQFF	TGTGCCAGCAGCCGCGGCGGACTAGCGGGGGGGCCTGGGAACAATGAGCAGTTCTTC
few	TRBD1	TRBJ1-2	TRBV2	CASSEWQGANYGYTF	TGTGCCAGCAGTGAATGGCAGGGGGCTAACTATGGCTACACCTTC